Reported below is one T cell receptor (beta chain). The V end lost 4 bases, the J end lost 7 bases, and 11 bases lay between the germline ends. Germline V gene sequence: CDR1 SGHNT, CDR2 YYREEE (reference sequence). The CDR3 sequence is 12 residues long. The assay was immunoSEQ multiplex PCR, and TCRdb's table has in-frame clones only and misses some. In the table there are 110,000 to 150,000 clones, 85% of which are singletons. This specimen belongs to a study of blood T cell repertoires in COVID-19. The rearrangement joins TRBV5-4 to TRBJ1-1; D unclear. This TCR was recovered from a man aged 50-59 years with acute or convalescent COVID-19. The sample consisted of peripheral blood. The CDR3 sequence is CASSAPDFEAFF. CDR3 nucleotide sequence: TGTGCCAGCAGCGCCCCAGACTTTGAAGCTTTCTTT.